The 5 T cell receptor beta chains listed next were all sequenced from one sample in a study of blood T cell repertoires in COVID-19. Repertoires were generated with immunoSEQ multiplex PCR, while TCRdb's copy carries only in-frame clones and drops some. The data contain 200,000 or so clones, over 80% of them singletons. The source material was peripheral blood. The source is a woman in her twenties or thirties with acute or convalescent COVID-19.

This clone was detected only a few times. The V and J genes are TRBV18 and TRBJ2-1; unclear D gene. V was cut by 3 bases and J by 7 bases, with 13 bases left in between. Germline lookup yields CDR1 KGHSH and CDR2 LQKENI. The CDR3 consists of 14 residues. The CDR3 DNA follows: TGTGCCAGCTCACCCTCGAGAGCCGGGAATGAGCAGTTCTTC. Translating it yields CASSPSRAGNEQFF.

The chain joins TRBV5-1 to TRBJ1-1, with D hard to call. V gave up 0 bases and J gave up 1 base, with 7 bases separating them. Germline CDR1 SGHRS, CDR2 YFSETQ. This CDR3 spans 14 amino acids. This CDR3 reads CASSLDAANTEAFF. The CDR3, as DNA: TGCGCCAGCAGCTTGGATGCGGCGAACACTGAAGCTTTCTTT.

This clone was found many times. The chain is built from TRBV6-2 or TRBV6-3 and TRBJ2-7, with 10 bases that match TRBD2. CDR1 MNHEY and CDR2 SVGEGT come from the germline V gene. V gave up 5 bases and J gave up 9 bases; unmatched junction bases: 10. CDR3 length: 14 amino acids. This CDR3 reads CASSRGLADSGQYF. In DNA, the CDR3 is TGTGCCAGCAGTCGCGGACTAGCGGATTCGGGGCAGTACTTC.

The V and J genes are TRBV5-4 and TRBJ2-3; 8 positions match TRBD1. Looked up from germline, CDR1 is SGHNT and CDR2 is YYREEE (reference sequence). V lost 5 bases to trimming and J lost 2 bases; unmatched junction nucleotides: 7. The CDR3 has 15 amino acids. The CDR3 DNA reads as TGTGCCAGCAGGATGGGGACAGGACTCACAGATACGCAGTATTTT. This encodes CASRMGTGLTDTQYF.

The rearrangement links TRBV5-4 to TRBJ1-1; D is unclear. The CDR3 runs to 15 residues. CDR1 and CDR2 from the germline V gene are SGHNT and YYREEE (reference sequence). The ends were cut back, 4 bases at V and 4 bases at J, with 17 bases in the middle. The CDR3 is CASSPFSGVGTEAFF. As DNA, the CDR3 is TGTGCCAGCAGCCCATTTTCCGGGGTAGGCACTGAAGCTTTCTTT.